This entry describes one T cell receptor (beta chain). Germline-derived CDR1 and CDR2 are SGHRS and YFSETQ. The V gene end was trimmed by 4 bases and the J gene end by 5 bases; junction bases not matched to a gene: 13. This CDR3 spans 16 amino acids. This specimen comes from a study of blood T cell repertoires in COVID-19. TCRdb keeps only in-frame clones here, not all; method: immunoSEQ multiplex PCR. Among 40,000 to 60,000 clones listed, 70% to 85% were seen once. V and J are TRBV5-1 and TRBJ2-5; 8 bases align to TRBD1. This TCR derives from a human donor in a cohort sampled during active COVID-19. The specimen sequenced was peripheral blood. The CDR3 loop is CASSTGQGVGVETQYF. The CDR3 bases are TGCGCCAGCAGCACCGGACAGGGCGTAGGTGTGGAGACCCAGTACTTC.